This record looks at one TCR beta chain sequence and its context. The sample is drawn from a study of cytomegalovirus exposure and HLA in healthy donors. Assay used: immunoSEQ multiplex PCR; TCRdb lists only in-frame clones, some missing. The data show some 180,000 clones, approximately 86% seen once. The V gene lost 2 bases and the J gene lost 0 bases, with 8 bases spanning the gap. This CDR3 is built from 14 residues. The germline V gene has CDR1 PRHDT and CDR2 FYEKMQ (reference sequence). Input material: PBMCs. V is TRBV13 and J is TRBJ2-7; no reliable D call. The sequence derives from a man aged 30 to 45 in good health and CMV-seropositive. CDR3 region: CASSLNSRSYEQYF. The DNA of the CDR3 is TGTGCCAGCAGCTTAAACTCCCGCTCCTACGAGCAGTACTTC.